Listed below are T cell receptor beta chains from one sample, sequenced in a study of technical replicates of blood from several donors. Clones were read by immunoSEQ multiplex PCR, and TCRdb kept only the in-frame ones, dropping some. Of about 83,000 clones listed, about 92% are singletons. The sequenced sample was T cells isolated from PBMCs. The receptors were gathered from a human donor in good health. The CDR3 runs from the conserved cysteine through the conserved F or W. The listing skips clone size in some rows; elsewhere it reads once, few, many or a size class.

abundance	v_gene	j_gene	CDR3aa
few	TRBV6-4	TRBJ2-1	CASSEGGTGGNEQFF
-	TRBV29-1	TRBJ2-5	CSVEVDSQETQYF
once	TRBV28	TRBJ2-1	CASRHAVGTPKNEQFF
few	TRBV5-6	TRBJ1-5	CASSLLSQPQHF
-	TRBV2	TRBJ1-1	CASRQGVSTEAFF
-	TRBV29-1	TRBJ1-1	CSVSDRGEAFF
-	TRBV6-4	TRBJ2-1	CASSGQYRGSYNEQFF
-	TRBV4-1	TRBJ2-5	CASSQVGLAGGVGTQYF
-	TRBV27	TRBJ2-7	CASSQDPYEQYF
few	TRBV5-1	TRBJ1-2	CASSSGTGIYGYTF
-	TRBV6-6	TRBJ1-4	CASSIIESNEKLFF
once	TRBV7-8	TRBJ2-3	CASSLSVVSGSTDTQYF
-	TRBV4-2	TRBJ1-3	CASPGGDNSGNTIYF
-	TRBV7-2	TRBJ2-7	CASSLTSAEVGEQYF
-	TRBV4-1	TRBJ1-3	CASSPRTEGFRAPGNTIYF
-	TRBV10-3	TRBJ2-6	CAISENRAYSGANVLTF
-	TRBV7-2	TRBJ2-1	CASSLTRRGYEQFF
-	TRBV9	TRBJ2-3	CASSVVASGGDTQYF
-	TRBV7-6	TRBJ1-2	CASSPDGTGDYGYTF
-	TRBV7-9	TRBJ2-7	CASSLQLDSFHEQYF
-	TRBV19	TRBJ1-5	CASSSVPGQAQPQHF
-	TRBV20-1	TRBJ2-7	CSASPFEEQYF
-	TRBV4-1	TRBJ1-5	CASSHREGDQPQHF
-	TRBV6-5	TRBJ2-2	CASGQPVGELFF
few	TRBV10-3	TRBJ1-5	CAISATAGHQPQHF
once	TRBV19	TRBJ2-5	CASKEGTQETQYF
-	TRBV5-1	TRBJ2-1	CASSLGLAGNEQFF
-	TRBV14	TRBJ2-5	CASSQAWLAGFETQYF
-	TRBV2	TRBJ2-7	CASGAGPYEQYF
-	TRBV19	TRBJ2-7	CASSRGLAGANEQYF
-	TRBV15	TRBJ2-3	CATSEQRGAGSDTQYF
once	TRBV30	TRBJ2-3	CAWRRGLAASTDTQYF
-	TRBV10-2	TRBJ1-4	CASSRPSLSGNEKLFF
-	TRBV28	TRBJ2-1	CASSLAVQTLYNEQFF
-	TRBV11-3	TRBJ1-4	CASSDVNEVGEKLFF
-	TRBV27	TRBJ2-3	CASSLVAGGPELTDTQYF
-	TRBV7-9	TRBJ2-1	CASSLWLAGRLGEQFF
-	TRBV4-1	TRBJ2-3	CASSQVESDTQYF
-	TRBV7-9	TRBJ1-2	CASSRDTNYGYTF